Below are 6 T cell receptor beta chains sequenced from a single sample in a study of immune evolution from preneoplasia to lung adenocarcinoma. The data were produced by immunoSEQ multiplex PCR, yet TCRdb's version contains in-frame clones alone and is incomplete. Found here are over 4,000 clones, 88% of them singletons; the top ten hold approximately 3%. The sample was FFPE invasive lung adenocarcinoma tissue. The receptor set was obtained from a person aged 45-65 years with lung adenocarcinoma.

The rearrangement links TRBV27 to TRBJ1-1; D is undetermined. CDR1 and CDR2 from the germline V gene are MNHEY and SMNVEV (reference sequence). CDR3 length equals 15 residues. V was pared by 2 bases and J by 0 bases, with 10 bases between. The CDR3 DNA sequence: TGTGCCAGCAGTTTAAAACGGGGAATGAACACTGAAGCTTTCTTT. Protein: CASSLKRGMNTEAFF.

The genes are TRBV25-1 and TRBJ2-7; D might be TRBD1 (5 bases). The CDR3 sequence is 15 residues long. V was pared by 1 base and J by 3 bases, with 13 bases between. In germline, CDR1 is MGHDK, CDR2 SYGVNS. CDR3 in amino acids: CASSEWMGRNYEQYF. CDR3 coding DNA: TGTGCCAGCAGTGAATGGATGGGGCGGAACTACGAGCAGTACTTC.

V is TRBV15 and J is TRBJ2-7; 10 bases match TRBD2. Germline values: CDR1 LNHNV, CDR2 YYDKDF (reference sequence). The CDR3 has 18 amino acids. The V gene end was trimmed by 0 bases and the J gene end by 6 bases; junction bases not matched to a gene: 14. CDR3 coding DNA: TGTGCCACCAGCAGAGATGCGGGAGGTAGCGGGAGGTTCCCCGAGCAGTACTTC. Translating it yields CATSRDAGGSGRFPEQYF.

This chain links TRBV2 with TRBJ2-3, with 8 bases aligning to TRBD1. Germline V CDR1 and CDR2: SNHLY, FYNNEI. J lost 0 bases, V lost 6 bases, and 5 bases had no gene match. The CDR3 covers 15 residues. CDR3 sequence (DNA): TGTGCCAGCAGCGGACAGGGTGGTAGCACAGATACGCAGTATTTT. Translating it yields CASSGQGGSTDTQYF.

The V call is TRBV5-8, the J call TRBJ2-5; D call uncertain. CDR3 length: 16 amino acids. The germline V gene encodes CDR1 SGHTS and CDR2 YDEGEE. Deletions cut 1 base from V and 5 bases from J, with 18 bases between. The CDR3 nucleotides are TGTGCCAGCAGCTTGATATCTGGGAAATTGGGCGAGACCCAGTACTTC. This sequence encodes CASSLISGKLGETQYF.

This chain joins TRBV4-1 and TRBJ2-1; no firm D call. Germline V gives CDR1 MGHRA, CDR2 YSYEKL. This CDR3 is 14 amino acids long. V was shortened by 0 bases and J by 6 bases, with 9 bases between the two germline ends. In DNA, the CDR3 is TGCGCCAGCAGCCAAGAATTGGCAGTCAATGAGCAGTTCTTC. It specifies CASSQELAVNEQFF.